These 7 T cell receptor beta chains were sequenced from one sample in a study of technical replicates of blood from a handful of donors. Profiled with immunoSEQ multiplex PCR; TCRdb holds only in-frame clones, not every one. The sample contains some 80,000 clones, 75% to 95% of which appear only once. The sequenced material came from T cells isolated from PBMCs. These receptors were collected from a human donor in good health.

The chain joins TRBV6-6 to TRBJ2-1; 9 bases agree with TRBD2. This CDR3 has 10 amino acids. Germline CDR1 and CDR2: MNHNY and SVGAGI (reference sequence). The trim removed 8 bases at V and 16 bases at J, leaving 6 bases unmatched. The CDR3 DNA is TGTGCCAGCTTGGCTAGCGGGATCTTCTTC. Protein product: CASLASGIFF.

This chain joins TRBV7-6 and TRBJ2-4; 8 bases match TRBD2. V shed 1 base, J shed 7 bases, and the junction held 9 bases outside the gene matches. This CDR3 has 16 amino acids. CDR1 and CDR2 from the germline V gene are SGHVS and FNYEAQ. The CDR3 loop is CASSLEPPGGPNIQYF. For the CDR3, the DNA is TGTGCCAGCAGCTTAGAACCACCGGGAGGGCCGAACATTCAGTACTTC.

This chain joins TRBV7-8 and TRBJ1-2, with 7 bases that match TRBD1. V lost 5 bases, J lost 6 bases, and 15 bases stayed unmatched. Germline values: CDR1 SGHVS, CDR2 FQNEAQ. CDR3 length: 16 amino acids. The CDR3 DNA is TGTGCCAGCAGCACCTACCGGAGACAGGGAGGAGATGGCTACACCTTC. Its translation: CASSTYRRQGGDGYTF. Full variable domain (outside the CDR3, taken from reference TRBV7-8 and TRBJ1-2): GAGVSQSPRYKVAKRGQDVALRCDPISGHVSLFWYQQALGQGPEFLTYFQNEAQLDKSGLPSDRFFAERPEGSVSTLKIQRTQQEDSAVYLCASSTYRRQGGDGYTFGSGTRLTVV.

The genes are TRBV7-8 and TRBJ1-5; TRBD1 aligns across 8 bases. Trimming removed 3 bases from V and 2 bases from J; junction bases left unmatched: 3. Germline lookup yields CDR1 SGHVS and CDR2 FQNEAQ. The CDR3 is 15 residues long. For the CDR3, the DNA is TGTGCCAGCAGCTTGGACAGGGTTGGCAATCAGCCCCAGCATTTT. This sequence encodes CASSLDRVGNQPQHF.

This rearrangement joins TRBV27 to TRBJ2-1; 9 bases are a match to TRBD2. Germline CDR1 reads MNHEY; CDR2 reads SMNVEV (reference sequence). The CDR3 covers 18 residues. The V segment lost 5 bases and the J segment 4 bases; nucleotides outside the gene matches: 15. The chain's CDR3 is CASSTYLKREVLYNEQFF. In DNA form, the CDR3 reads TGTGCCAGCAGTACATATCTTAAGCGGGAGGTCCTTTACAATGAGCAGTTCTTC.

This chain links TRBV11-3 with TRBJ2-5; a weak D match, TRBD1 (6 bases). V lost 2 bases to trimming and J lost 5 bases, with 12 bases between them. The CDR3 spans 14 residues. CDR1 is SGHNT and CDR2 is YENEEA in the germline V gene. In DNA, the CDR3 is TGTGCCAGCAGCTTACCTCAGGGGCAGGAGACCCAGTACTTC. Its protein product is CASSLPQGQETQYF.

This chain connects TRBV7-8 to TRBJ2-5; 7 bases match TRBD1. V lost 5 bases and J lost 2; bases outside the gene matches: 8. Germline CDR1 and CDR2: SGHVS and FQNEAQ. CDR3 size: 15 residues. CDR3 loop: CASSPGTDPQETQYF. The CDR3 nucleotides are TGTGCCAGCAGCCCGGGGACAGACCCACAAGAGACCCAGTACTTC.